Included here is one TCR beta chain sequence, with context. The source of the sample is a study of blood T cell repertoires in COVID-19. Study information: Samples taken during acute and convalescent COVID-19 were collected in the United States, Italy and Spain. Sources were T cells, B-cell-depleted T cells, or PBMCs; the material itself was cDNA or gDNA.

Per the authors' pipeline: Counts of nucleated cells, estimated from reference gene primer amplification, were obtained. The repertoire was sequenced with immunoSEQ multiplex PCR; TCRdb's copy has only in-frame clones and lacks some. The DNA gave D and trimming, while V, J and clone size come from that table. The sample has more than 95,000 clones; 80% to 90% are singletons. V was clipped by 8 bases and J by 4 bases, with 21 bases between them. CDR3 size: 16 residues. In germline, CDR1 is MDHEN, CDR2 SYDVKM. V usage is TRBV28 and J usage is TRBJ1-3; possibly TRBD1 for D (5 bases). Sequenced material: peripheral blood. This TCR derives from a man aged 50 to 59 with acute or convalescent COVID-19. CDR3 region: CASSLPVGANGNTIYF. Written as DNA, the CDR3 is TGTGCCAGCTCTCTTCCGGTAGGGGCCAACGGAAACACCATATATTTT.